The 21 T cell receptor beta chains reported below all come from one sample, sequenced in a study of T cell responses to AZD1222 COVID-19 vaccine. The assay was immunoSEQ multiplex PCR, and TCRdb's table has in-frame clones only and misses some. The data show 100,000 to 150,000 clones, about 90% seen once. This material consisted of peripheral blood, taken on day 0 of MenACWY control vaccination. The origin of the receptors is an adult in good health.

This chain uses TRBV2 with TRBJ2-7; TRBD2 matches 11 bases. The CDR3 sequence is 15 residues long. The trim removed 6 bases at V and 2 bases at J, leaving 6 bases unmatched. From germline, CDR1 is SNHLY and CDR2 FYNNEI. CDR3 loop: CASSPSGRITYEQYF. The CDR3 nucleotides are TGTGCCAGCAGCCCTAGCGGGAGGATAACCTACGAGCAGTACTTC. Complete variable domain (other parts from reference TRBV2 and TRBJ2-7): EPEVTQTPSHQVTQMGQEVILRCVPISNHLYFYWYRQILGQKVEFLVSFYNNEISEKSEIFDDQFSVERPDGSNFTLKIRSTKLEDSAMYFCASSPSGRITYEQYFGPGTRLTVT.

V and J are TRBV14 and TRBJ1-6; 7 nucleotides agree with TRBD1. Trimming at V came to 4 bases and at J to 2 bases, leaving 8 bases not matched to a gene. Germline loops: CDR1 SGHDN, CDR2 FVKESK. This CDR3 contains 17 residues. CDR3 protein: CASSPIWTGAYNSPLHF. The CDR3 nucleotides read TGTGCCAGCAGCCCGATCTGGACAGGAGCCTATAATTCACCCCTCCACTTT.

The CDR3 region has the DNA TGTGCCAGCAGCCAAGAGATAGCGGGGGGGATAGGGGCCACAGATACGCAGTATTTT. This translates into CASSQEIAGGIGATDTQYF. V is TRBV4-2 and J is TRBJ2-3; 11 bases agree with TRBD2. V shed 0 bases, J shed 2 bases, and the junction held 10 bases outside the gene matches. The CDR3 spans 19 residues. CDR1 and CDR2 (germline): LGHNA, YNFKEQ.

The chain recombines TRBV27 with TRBJ1-5; D not resolved. This CDR3 has 16 amino acids. The V end was cut by 1 base, the J end by 0 bases, with 10 bases between. Per the germline V gene, CDR1 is MNHEY and CDR2 is SMNVEV (reference sequence). DNA of the CDR3: TGTGCCAGCAGTTTATACCCAGACTATAGCAATCAGCCCCAGCATTTT. It translates to CASSLYPDYSNQPQHF.

The sample holds one count of this clone. The J gene is TRBJ2-7, the V gene TRBV7-6; TRBD2 might be the D (7 bases). Germline CDR1 and CDR2: SGHVS and FNYEAQ. V gave up 5 bases and J gave up 0 bases, with 17 bases separating them. CDR3 size: 16 residues. This CDR3 reads CASSPQGLAASYEQYF. CDR3 coding DNA: TGTGCCAGCAGCCCCCAGGGGCTAGCGGCCTCCTACGAGCAGTACTTC. The variable domain in full, with the rest retrieved from reference TRBV7-6 and TRBJ2-7, is GAGVSQSPRYKVTKRGQDVALRCDPISGHVSLYWYRQALGQGPEFLTYFNYEAQQDKSGLPNDRFSAERPEGSISTLTIQRTEQRDSAMYRCASSPQGLAASYEQYFGPGTRLTVT.

V gene TRBV7-9 combines with J gene TRBJ1-4, with 10 bases fitting TRBD1. Looked up from germline, CDR1 is SEHNR and CDR2 is FQNEAQ (reference sequence). The J segment lost 1 base and the V segment lost 5 bases, leaving 4 bases of the junction unmatched. The CDR3 loop spans 16 amino acids. CDR3 amino acids: CASSPDRGLTNEKLFF. The DNA for the CDR3 is TGTGCCAGCAGCCCAGACAGGGGGCTAACTAATGAAAAACTGTTTTTT.

This chain connects TRBV7-2 to TRBJ2-3; 9 bases line up with TRBD1. Germline V gives CDR1 SGHTA, CDR2 FQGNSA. The CDR3 length is 18 residues. The junction had 15 bases not matched to a gene; V was cut back by 5 bases and J by 3 bases. In DNA form, the CDR3 reads TGTGCCAGCAGCCCCTTCCCGAGGGGACAGGGAGAGACAGATACGCAGTATTTT. Protein product: CASSPFPRGQGETDTQYF.

V and J are TRBV21-1 and TRBJ2-4; TRBD1 reflects the table's D call only, with no check against the DNA. TRBV21-1 is labeled a pseudogene. The CDR3 has 17 residues. The CDR3 sequence: CASSRRDRGPAKNIQYF. The CDR3 DNA is TGTGCCAGCAGCAGAAGGGACAGGGGGCCTGCCAAAAACATTCAGTACTTC.

The chain combines TRBV7-9 with TRBJ2-5; 8 nucleotides line up with TRBD1. Germline loops: CDR1 SEHNR, CDR2 FQNEAQ (reference sequence). This CDR3 region has 16 residues. The V and J ends lost 4 bases and 1 base, in that order; junction bases with no gene match: 8. The CDR3 loop is CASSSGQGPPQETQYF. As DNA, the CDR3 is TGTGCCAGCAGCTCAGGACAGGGTCCCCCCCAAGAGACCCAGTACTTC.

This chain joins TRBV14 and TRBJ2-5; D is possibly TRBD2 (5 bases). The CDR3 has 18 amino acids. Between the trimmed V and J ends, which lost 0 bases and 1 base, there was a span of 18 bases. Germline values: CDR1 SGHDN, CDR2 FVKESK. CDR3 sequence reads: CASSQEARTGLVQETQYF. As DNA, the CDR3 is TGTGCCAGCAGCCAAGAGGCTCGGACGGGATTGGTCCAAGAGACCCAGTACTTC.

The genes are TRBV27 and TRBJ2-7, with D unresolved. CDR1 MNHEY and CDR2 SMNVEV come from the germline V gene (reference sequence). V was cut by 3 bases and J by 0 bases, with 6 bases left in between. The CDR3 has 13 residues. CDR3 amino acids: CASSFRSSYEQYF. CDR3 DNA sequence: TGTGCCAGCAGTTTCCGTAGCTCCTACGAGCAGTACTTC.

The chain is built from TRBV7-6 and TRBJ2-7, with D maybe TRBD2 (5 bases). The CDR3 is 16 residues long. V dropped 2 bases and J dropped 3 bases, with 17 bases sitting between them. Per the germline V gene, CDR1 is SGHVS and CDR2 is FNYEAQ. CDR3 protein: CASSLLGLAAGYEQYF. The CDR3 coding sequence is TGTGCCAGCAGCTTATTAGGCCTAGCTGCCGGCTACGAGCAGTACTTC.

This chain connects TRBV18 to TRBJ1-5; D remains unclear. The V and J ends lost 6 bases and 2 bases respectively, with 11 bases between them. CDR1 and CDR2 (germline): KGHSH, LQKENI. The CDR3 covers 14 residues. The CDR3 bases are TGTGCCAGCTCCGAATCGGTCGGCAATCAGCCCCAGCATTTT. It codes for CASSESVGNQPQHF.

V is TRBV5-1 and J is TRBJ1-3; possible D gene TRBD1, 6 bases. CDR3 size: 16 residues. CDR1 and CDR2 from the germline V gene are SGHRS and YFSETQ. Trimming shortened V by 4 bases and J by 3 bases, and 17 bases separated the two germline ends. CDR3 sequence: CASSDQRGDIGNTIYF. CDR3 sequence (DNA): TGCGCCAGCAGCGACCAGAGAGGGGACATTGGAAACACCATATATTTT.

The V and J genes are TRBV5-8 and TRBJ1-1, with a possible D match to TRBD1 (5 bases). CDR1 and CDR2 (germline): SGHTS, YDEGEE. V lost 0 bases to trimming and J lost 1 base, with 16 bases between them. The CDR3 contains 17 residues. The CDR3 region is CASSLGSGQSWNTEAFF. CDR3 nucleotide sequence: TGTGCCAGCAGCTTGGGTTCAGGGCAGAGTTGGAACACTGAAGCTTTCTTT.

This chain connects TRBV28 to TRBJ1-1; 8 nucleotides match TRBD1. Germline CDR1 MDHEN, CDR2 SYDVKM. The CDR3 covers 13 residues. The J segment lost 5 bases and the V segment lost 6 bases, leaving 5 bases of the junction unmatched. The CDR3 nucleotides are TGTGCCAGCAGCTCCCAGGGGGCTACTGAAGCTTTCTTT. Its protein product is CASSSQGATEAFF.

This chain joins TRBV7-9 and TRBJ1-1; a weak D match, TRBD1 (5 bases). CDR1 and CDR2 from the germline V gene are SEHNR and FQNEAQ (reference sequence). The germline V and J ends were trimmed by 1 base and 4 bases, with 16 bases remaining between them. The CDR3 sequence is 16 residues long. The CDR3 DNA follows: TGTGCCAGCAGCTTAGATATGGGGGGTGCGTTCACTGAAGCTTTCTTT. Its protein is CASSLDMGGAFTEAFF.

The chain joins TRBV5-1 to TRBJ1-1; 7 nucleotides line up with TRBD1. Germline V gives CDR1 SGHRS, CDR2 YFSETQ. V lost 4 bases, J lost 5 bases, and 8 bases stayed unmatched. The length of the CDR3 is 14 residues. The CDR3 DNA reads TGCGCCAGCAGCCGACGCACAGGGGAAACTGAAGCTTTCTTT. It yields the protein CASSRRTGETEAFF.

The chain uses TRBV7-9 and TRBJ2-5, with no clear D. Looked up from germline, CDR1 is SEHNR and CDR2 is FQNEAQ (reference sequence). V lost 2 bases to trimming and J lost 2 bases, with 9 bases between them. This CDR3 contains 14 residues. CDR3 region: CASSLFGLQETQYF. The CDR3 DNA follows: TGTGCCAGCAGCTTATTTGGATTGCAAGAGACCCAGTACTTC.

The chain combines TRBV19 with TRBJ2-7, with TRBD2 matching over 10 bases. The length of the CDR3 is 14 residues. In germline, CDR1 is LNHDA, CDR2 SQIVND (reference sequence). Trimming removed 4 bases from V and 4 bases from J; junction bases left unmatched: 4. CDR3 nucleotides: TGTGCCAGTAGTACTAGCGGGAGTCAGTACGAGCAGTACTTC. The encoded protein is CASSTSGSQYEQYF.

This rearrangement joins TRBV5-1 to TRBJ1-1, with D possibly being TRBD1 (6 bases). Trimming pared 0 bases from V and 5 bases from J, leaving 14 bases between. This CDR3 comprises 15 residues. Germline CDR1 and CDR2: SGHRS and YFSETQ. DNA of the CDR3: TGCGCCAGCAGCTTGGCGAAACAGGGTCTGACTGAAGCTTTCTTT. It codes for CASSLAKQGLTEAFF.